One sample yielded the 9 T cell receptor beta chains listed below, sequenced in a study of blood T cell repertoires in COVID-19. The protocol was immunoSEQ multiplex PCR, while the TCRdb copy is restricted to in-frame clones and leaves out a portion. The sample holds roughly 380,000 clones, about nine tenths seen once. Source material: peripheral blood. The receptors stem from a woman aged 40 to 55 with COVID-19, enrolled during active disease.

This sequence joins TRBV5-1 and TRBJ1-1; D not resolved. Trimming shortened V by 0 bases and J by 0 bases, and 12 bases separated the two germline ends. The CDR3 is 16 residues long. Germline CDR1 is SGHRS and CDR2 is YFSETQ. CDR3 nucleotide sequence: TGCGCCAGCAGCTTGGATATGGGCAGCATGAACACTGAAGCTTTCTTT. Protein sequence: CASSLDMGSMNTEAFF.

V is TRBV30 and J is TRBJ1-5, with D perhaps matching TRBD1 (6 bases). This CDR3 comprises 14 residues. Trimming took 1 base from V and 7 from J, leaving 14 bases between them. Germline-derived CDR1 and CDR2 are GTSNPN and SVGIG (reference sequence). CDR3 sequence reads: CAWSANRDGQPQHF. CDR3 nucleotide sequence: TGTGCCTGGAGTGCCAACAGGGATGGGCAGCCCCAGCATTTT.

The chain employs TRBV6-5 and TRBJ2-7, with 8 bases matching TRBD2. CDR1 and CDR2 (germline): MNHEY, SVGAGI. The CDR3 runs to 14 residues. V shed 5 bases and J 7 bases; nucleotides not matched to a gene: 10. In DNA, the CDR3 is TGTGCCAGCAGTAAGGGCGGGAGGAGGGAAGAGCAGTACTTC. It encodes CASSKGGRREEQYF.

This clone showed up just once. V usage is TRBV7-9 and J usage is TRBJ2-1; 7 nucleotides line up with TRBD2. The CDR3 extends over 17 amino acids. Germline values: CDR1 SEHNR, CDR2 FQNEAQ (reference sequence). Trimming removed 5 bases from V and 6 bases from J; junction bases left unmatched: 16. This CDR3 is CASSTTSRGSFGNEQFF. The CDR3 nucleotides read TGTGCCAGCAGCACCACTAGCCGCGGGAGCTTCGGCAATGAGCAGTTCTTC.

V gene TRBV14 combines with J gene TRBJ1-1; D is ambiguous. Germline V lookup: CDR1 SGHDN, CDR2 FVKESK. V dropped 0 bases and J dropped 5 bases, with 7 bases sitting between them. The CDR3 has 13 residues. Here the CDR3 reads CASSQDLPTEAFF. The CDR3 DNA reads TGTGCCAGCAGCCAAGACCTTCCTACTGAAGCTTTCTTT.

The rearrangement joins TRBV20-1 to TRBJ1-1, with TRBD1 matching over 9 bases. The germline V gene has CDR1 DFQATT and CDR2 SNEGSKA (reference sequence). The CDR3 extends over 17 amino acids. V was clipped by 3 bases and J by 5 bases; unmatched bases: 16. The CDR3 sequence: CSASPPTGTGRMTEAFF. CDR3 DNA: TGCAGTGCTAGTCCCCCGACCGGGACAGGGAGGATGACTGAAGCTTTCTTT.

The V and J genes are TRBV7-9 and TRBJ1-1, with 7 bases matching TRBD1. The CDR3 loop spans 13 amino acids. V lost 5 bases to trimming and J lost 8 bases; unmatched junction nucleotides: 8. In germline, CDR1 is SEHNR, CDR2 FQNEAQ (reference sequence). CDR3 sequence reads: CASSLEQGREAFF. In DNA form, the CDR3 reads TGTGCCAGCAGCCTAGAACAGGGGAGAGAAGCTTTCTTT.

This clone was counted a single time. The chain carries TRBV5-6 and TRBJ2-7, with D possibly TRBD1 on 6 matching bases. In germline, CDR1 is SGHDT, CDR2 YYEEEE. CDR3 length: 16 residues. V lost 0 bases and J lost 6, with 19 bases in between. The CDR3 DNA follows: TGTGCCAGCAGCTTGGGGCCCGGACAGCGAGAACCCGAGCAGTACTTC. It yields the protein CASSLGPGQREPEQYF.

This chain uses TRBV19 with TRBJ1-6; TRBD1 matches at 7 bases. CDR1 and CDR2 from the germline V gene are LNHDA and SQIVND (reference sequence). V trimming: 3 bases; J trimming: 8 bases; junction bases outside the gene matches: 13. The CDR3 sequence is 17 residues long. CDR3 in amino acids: CASSIGAGGQRYSPLHF. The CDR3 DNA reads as TGTGCCAGTAGTATCGGTGCCGGGGGACAGCGATATTCACCCCTCCACTTT.